The present T cell receptor beta chain was sequenced within a study of blood T cell repertoires in COVID-19 (TCRdb year 2020). In the study overall: Samples from collaborators originated in the United States, Italy and Spain and spanned both the acute and convalescent phases of COVID-19. The prospective study material was composed of cDNA or gDNA derived from T cells, B-cell-depleted T cells, or PBMCs. The samples were drawn from the first 160 participants of the ongoing ImmuneRACE study and from 1,254 subjects provided by 6 global collaborators. The sample metadata nearly always contained a de-identified subject ID, COVID-19 status, age in years and sex. The dataset comprised deeply sampled blood TCRbeta repertoires from subjects exposed to, actively infected with, or recovered from COVID-19. HLA class I and class II types, where available, came from metadata supplied by the sample provider rather than from assay-based typing. The repertoires were released in a freely available public database meant as a resource for research on the immune response to SARS-CoV-2.

Beyond this particular receptor, the publication reports: The quantity of clinical and demographic metadata differed by source and by participant and was supplied without curation.

The immunoSEQ Assay, a bias-controlled multiplex PCR, was used to amplify TCRbeta CDR3 regions from genomic DNA. The paper's processing steps were these. Within the assay, amplification of reference gene primers was used to estimate how many nucleated cells each sample contained. To quantify the absolute abundance of each unique TCRbeta CDR3 rearrangement, sequence reads were collapsed and filtered. For each sample, productive Simpson clonality was calculated as the square root of Simpson's diversity index over productive rearrangements. Held by TCRdb, this immuneACCESS table contains in-frame sequences only and omits some clones. Under half of the omission traces to an unresolved V gene where checked; the cause of the rest is unknown. V, J and clone size reflect that table, while D and trimming were determined from the DNA. Counted in this sample were over 200,000 clones; more than 80% of them appeared once. The ten largest account for 7.5% to 10% of the sample.

Participants in the prospective study were enrolled through a virtual design, were aged about 18 to 100 years, and lived in fewer than 30 United States geographic areas. In the prospective study, cohorts were assigned on the basis of participant-reported clinical history obtained from a screening survey and a study questionnaire. ImmuneRACE Cohort 3 recovered participants were defined by two consecutive negative NP/OP PCR tests, healthcare professional clearance, or symptom resolution. In the prospective study, mobile phlebotomists collected whole blood, serum and a nasopharyngeal or oropharyngeal swab from each participant. Participants in the prospective study had the option to provide additional blood draws and questionnaires over a roughly two-month period. Before DNA extraction, blood samples from the prospective study were shipped at room temperature or frozen. The germline V gene (reference sequence) specifies SSHAT as CDR1 and FNYEAQ as CDR2. Germline trimming amounts to 3 bases on V and 0 bases on J, with 4 as the count of junction bases outside the gene matches. From the cysteine through the phenylalanine, the CDR3 covers 17 amino acids. Solely the CDR3 DNA is kept, with 51 bases framed from the first base.

About this clone itself: Its antigen is not yet known. There are no base qualities to consult, and no much larger clone falls within one base. This specimen includes other DNA sequences encoding the same CDR3.

Specimen: PBMCs or T cells enriched from blood (not recorded which). The clonotype comes from a middle-aged man who had recovered from COVID-19. This sequence uses TRBV7-7 and TRBJ2-6, and TRBD2 aligns with 8 junction nucleotides. The CDR3 protein: CASSLLAGSSGANVLTF. DNA sequence: TGTGCCAGCAGCTTGTTAGCGGGGAGCTCTGGGGCCAACGTCCTGACTTTC.